This TCR beta chain was found in a study of neoadjuvant anti-PD-1 for oral cavity cancer. Study-level background: Nivolumab at 3 mg/kg was mostly given biweekly, three to four doses, pre-surgery. Findings and caveats of the study: Greater tumor shrinkage accompanied bigger post-treatment sizes of preexisting clones.

The CDR3 extends over 15 amino acids. Germline CDR1 SGHRS, CDR2 YFSETQ. Trimming took 1 base from V and 2 from J, leaving 12 bases between them. Time point specified: after neoadjuvant nivolumab, at surgical resection. This clone occurred a few times. Its antigen remains unidentified. Method: immunoSEQ multiplex PCR; TCRdb's copy keeps in-frame clones and lacks some. The sample comprises roughly 36,000 clones, over 30% of which are singletons, and more than 15% rests with the top ten. The sample was tumor tissue, taken after nivolumab (anti-PD-1) treatment. The sequence came from a person aged 35 to 85 with oral cavity squamous cell carcinoma. The chain recombines TRBV5-1 with TRBJ2-5, with D possibly matching TRBD2 (5 bases). DNA of the CDR3: TGCGCCAGCAGCTTGTCCGAGGGCCCTCAAGAGACCCAGTACTTC. As protein: CASSLSEGPQETQYF.